This T cell receptor (beta chain) was identified during a study of T cell responses to AZD1222 COVID-19 vaccine. Profiling relied on immunoSEQ multiplex PCR, and the TCRdb table lists in-frame clones only, not all of them. This table holds about 120,000 clones, 75% to 90% found once. Study results and limitations: Vaccine-associated CD4 TCRs ranged over spike, dominating at 160-218 and 743-854. Spike-specific TCRs gained breadth and depth after people received two AZD1222 doses.

Points on this clone: Its antigen is unknown.

This CDR3 has 16 amino acids. CDR1 and CDR2 (germline): LGHDT, YNNKEL (reference sequence). The trim removed 6 bases at V and 5 bases at J, leaving 13 bases unmatched. This TCR derives from an adult in good health. The starting material was peripheral blood, obtained on day 0 of AZD1222 vaccination. The chain uses TRBV3-1 (or the pseudogene TRBV3-2) and TRBJ2-3; 8 bases are shared with TRBD1. CDR3 sequence reads: CASSNRQGPSGDTQYF. The CDR3 coding sequence is TGTGCCAGCAGTAACCGACAGGGGCCCTCGGGAGATACGCAGTATTTT.